The 21 T cell receptor beta chains below all came from one sample that was sequenced in a study of T cell clonality in common variable immunodeficiency. Generated by immunoSEQ multiplex PCR, the TCRdb table keeps only in-frame clones and is missing some. This sample has roughly 51,000 clones and no singletons, with under 6.5% in the ten largest. Material: peripheral blood mononuclear cells. These receptors all come from a person between 18 and 70 years old in good health.

This clone was counted ten times or more. CDR3 bases read: TGTGCCAGCAGCTTGAGGGGGCTGGCCAAAAACATT. Translated, it gives CASSLRGLAKNI. In full, the CDR3 reads CASSLRGLAKNIQYF. The V gene is TRBV7-2, the J gene TRBJ2-4; 7 nucleotides align to TRBD1. The observed sequence ends 3 residues before the CDR3 terminus, with the missing tail filled in from the germline J gene. Germline V lookup: CDR1 SGHTA, CDR2 FQGNSA. Trimming cost V 3 bases and J 1 base; bases outside gene matches: 3. The CDR3 consists of 15 residues. Together with reference TRBV7-2 and TRBJ2-4, the CDR3 gives the full variable domain: GAGVSQSPSNKVTEKGKDVELRCDPISGHTALYWYRQSLGQGLEFLIYFQGNSAPDKSGLPSDRFSAERTGGSVSTLTIQRTQQEDSAVYLCASSLRGLAKNIQYFGAGTRLSVL.

This clone has at least ten counts. The read ends 3 residues before the CDR3 terminus; that terminus is restored from the germline J gene. This rearrangement joins TRBV4-1 to TRBJ2-2; the match to TRBD2 covers 8 bases. Germline CDR1 is MGHRA and CDR2 is YSYEKL. This CDR3 comprises 14 residues. The CDR3 sequence is CASSQGREVLKLFF. The CDR3 DNA, read in part, is TGCGCCAGCAGCCAAGGGCGGGAGGTATTAAAG.

This clone was found many times. Incomplete CDR3 DNA: TGTGCCAGTAGTTTTGGCAGGGTCGACGGGCAGCCC. This gives the protein CASSFGRVDGQP. The CDR3 in its entirety is CASSFGRVDGQPQHF. This rearrangement joins TRBV19 to TRBJ1-5; a possible D gene is TRBD1 (5 bases). Sequencing ends 3 residues short of the CDR3 end; the germline J gene provides the rest. Per germline, CDR1 LNHDA and CDR2 SQIVND (reference sequence). The CDR3 length is 15 residues. Trimming shortened V by 5 bases and J by 7 bases, and 18 bases separated the two germline ends.

This clone has at least ten counts. Sequencing ends 3 residues short of the CDR3 end; the germline J gene provides the rest. This rearrangement joins TRBV7-3 to TRBJ1-6, with a possible D match to TRBD1 (5 bases). V lost 3 bases and J lost 4, with 10 bases in between. There are 15 residues in the CDR3. Germline V CDR1 and CDR2: SGHTA, FQGTGA. Incomplete CDR3 DNA: TGTGCCAGCAGCTTGGGGGGGTTATATAATTCACCC. This gives the protein CASSLGGLYNSP. The full CDR3 protein is CASSLGGLYNSPLHF.

This clone was counted ten times or more. The CDR3 sequence is CAMRGQAYGYTF. The DNA read from the CDR3 is TGTGCCATGAGGGGACAGGCCTATGGC. This chain links TRBV5-4 with TRBJ1-2, with 8 nucleotides matching TRBD1. Read sequence stops 3 residues before the CDR3 end, and the germline J gene provides the missing end. V lost 9 bases and J lost 4; bases outside the gene matches: 5. CDR1 is SGHNT, CDR2 YYREEE, per germline (reference sequence). The CDR3 length is 12 residues.

In its sample, this clone was seen many times. The read ends 3 residues shy of where the CDR3 ends; the end is completed using the germline J gene. The chain employs TRBV20-1 and TRBJ1-1; D gene uncertain. CDR1 is DFQATT and CDR2 is SNEGSKA in the germline V gene (reference sequence). The length of the CDR3 is 13 residues. The ends were cut back, 5 bases at V and 2 bases at J, with 12 bases in the middle. CDR3 region: CSAQKTSNTEAFF. The covered CDR3 bases are TGCAGTGCTCAAAAGACAAGTAACACTGAA.

This clone was counted ten times or more. The sequence runs out 3 residues before the end of the CDR3; the remainder is reconstructed from the germline J gene. This chain connects TRBV4-1 to TRBJ1-6; 9 bases are a match to TRBD1. CDR1 is MGHRA and CDR2 is YSYEKL in the germline V gene. The ends lost 4 bases at V and 8 bases at J; junction bases unmatched: 9. The CDR3 loop spans 16 amino acids. Incomplete CDR3 DNA: TGCGCCAGCAGCCGACACAGGGGGCTTACGGATTCACCC. Translated: CASSRHRGLTDSP. The entire CDR3 protein is CASSRHRGLTDSPLHF.

Remarks on this clone: The sequenced fragment ends 3 residues before the CDR3 boundary, so the rest is inferred from the germline J gene. The chain links TRBV5-1 to TRBJ2-2; 9 positions match TRBD1. CDR3 length: 16 amino acids. Germline lookup yields CDR1 SGHRS and CDR2 YFSETQ. J lost 7 bases, V lost 4 bases, and 11 bases had no gene match. The CDR3 sequence is CASSPHWDRVIGELFF. The CDR3 bases that were read are TGCGCCAGCAGCCCGCATTGGGACAGGGTGATCGGGGAG.

This clone was seen many times. The read stops 3 residues short of the end of the CDR3; the missing end is completed from the germline J gene. The chain uses TRBV2 and TRBJ2-1; TRBD2 is a possible D gene (6 bases). The V gene lost 7 bases and the J gene lost 9 bases, with 16 bases spanning the gap. CDR3 size: 13 residues. CDR1 is SNHLY, CDR2 FYNNEI, per germline. CDR3 DNA (partial): TGTGCCAGCAAACAAACTAGCACAAGTGAG. Amino acid sequence: CASKQTSTSE. From start to end, the CDR3 is CASKQTSTSEQFF. The full variable domain, its missing parts supplied by reference TRBV2 and TRBJ2-1, is EPEVTQTPSHQVTQMGQEVILRCVPISNHLYFYWYRQILGQKVEFLVSFYNNEISEKSEIFDDQFSVERPDGSNFTLKIRSTKLEDSAMYFCASKQTSTSEQFFGPGTRLTVL.

This clone appeared many times. The read terminates 3 residues ahead of where the CDR3 ends, so the germline J gene completes it. The chain uses TRBV28 and TRBJ2-1, with TRBD1 matching 9 bases. Germline assignment: CDR1 MDHEN and CDR2 SYDVKM. With V trimmed by 3 bases and J by 8 bases, 8 bases remained unmatched. There are 15 residues in the CDR3. The CDR3: CASSFGGQGTDEQFF. CDR3 DNA, as far as it was read: TGTGCCAGCAGTTTCGGGGGACAGGGCACCGATGAG.

This clone has at least ten counts. The CDR3 reads CASSGQGAGELFF. CDR3 DNA, as far as it was read: TGTGCCAGCAGTGGACAGGGGGCCGGGGAG. The V and J genes are TRBV6-1 and TRBJ2-2, with TRBD1 identical over 9 bases. Read sequence stops 3 residues before the CDR3 end, and the germline J gene provides the missing end. V was pared by 4 bases and J by 6 bases, with 0 bases of the junction left unmatched. The CDR3 runs 13 residues. Germline loops: CDR1 MNHNS, CDR2 SASEGT.

This clone was counted ten times or more. The read falls 3 residues short of the CDR3 end, and the missing part is taken from the germline J gene. V usage is TRBV29-1 and J usage is TRBJ1-1; tentative D call: TRBD1 (5 bases). From germline, CDR1 is SQVTM and CDR2 ANQGSEA. The CDR3 has 11 residues. Trimming cost V 7 bases and J 0 bases, with 6 bases left between them. The CDR3 spells CSGTLNTEAFF. The part of the CDR3 DNA that was read is TGCAGCGGGACACTGAACACTGAA.

In its sample, this clone was seen many times. The sequence runs out 3 residues before the end of the CDR3; the remainder is reconstructed from the germline J gene. The chain carries TRBV5-4 and TRBJ2-3; no firm D call. CDR1 and CDR2 (germline): SGHNT, YYREEE (reference sequence). The CDR3 contains 14 residues. Trimming pared 0 bases from V and 4 bases from J, leaving 9 bases between. CDR3 DNA, as far as it was read: TGTGCCAGCAGCTTGGAAGGTGGTCCAGATACG. Translation gives CASSLEGGPDT. The whole CDR3 sequence reads CASSLEGGPDTQYF.

This clone was picked up many times. Sequencing ends 3 residues short of the CDR3 end; the germline J gene provides the rest. The chain is built from TRBV19 and TRBJ2-1, with TRBD2 as a possible D gene (5 bases). Between the trimmed V and J ends, which lost 6 bases and 6 bases, there was a span of 12 bases. Germline CDR1 LNHDA, CDR2 SQIVND (reference sequence). CDR3 length equals 13 residues. CDR3 sequence: CASSFGLSNEQFF. The CDR3 bases that were read are TGTGCCAGTAGCTTTGGACTTTCCAATGAG. The variable domain in full, completed from reference TRBV19 and TRBJ2-1, reads DGGITQSPKYLFRKEGQNVTLSCEQNLNHDAMYWYRQDPGQGLRLIYYSQIVNDFQKGDIAEGYSVSREKKESFPLTVTSAQKNPTAFYLCASSFGLSNEQFFGPGTRLTVL.

This clone was picked up many times. Coverage ceases 3 residues before the CDR3 finishes, and the germline J gene fills in the end. The chain is built from TRBV20-1 and TRBJ2-5, with D uncertain. The CDR3 consists of 11 residues. From germline, CDR1 is DFQATT and CDR2 SNEGSKA (reference sequence). With 3 bases removed from V and 4 bases from J, the gap between germline ends came to 6 bases. The CDR3 is CSASLRETQYF. CDR3 bases read: TGCAGTGCTAGTTTGCGAGAGACC.

This clone was recorded at least ten times. The CDR3 end lies 3 residues beyond the end of the read and is filled in from the germline J gene. The chain links TRBV7-2 to TRBJ1-2; 9 positions match TRBD1. V trimming: 5 bases; J trimming: 3 bases; junction bases outside the gene matches: 7. Germline values: CDR1 SGHTA, CDR2 FQGNSA. The CDR3 covers 15 residues. Partial CDR3 DNA: TGTGCCAGCAGCCCCCGGACAGGGGCGCACTATGGC. This translates into CASSPRTGAHYG. The CDR3 reads in full as CASSPRTGAHYGYTF.

This clone was recorded many times. The read terminates 3 residues ahead of where the CDR3 ends, so the germline J gene completes it. The V call is TRBV5-4, the J call TRBJ2-1; D is uncertain. Trimming took off 2 bases at V and 2 bases at J, with 11 bases between the two ends. Germline V gives CDR1 SGHNT, CDR2 YYREEE (reference sequence). This CDR3 is built from 15 residues. The DNA read from the CDR3 is TGTGCCAGCAGCTTTCCATCGCGTACCTACAATGAG. Protein product: CASSFPSRTYNE. The CDR3, in full, reads CASSFPSRTYNEQFF.

There are many counts of this clone. Coverage ceases 3 residues before the CDR3 finishes, and the germline J gene fills in the end. The chain links TRBV12-3 or TRBV12-4 to TRBJ1-1; D ambiguous. This CDR3 is 14 amino acids long. The ends were cut back, 3 bases at V and 1 base at J, with 9 bases in the middle. The CDR3 bases that were read are TGTGCCAGCAGTTTCCCAGGTTGGAACACTGAA. Translation: CASSFPGWNTE. The full CDR3 protein is CASSFPGWNTEAFF.

This clone was counted at least ten times. The missing CDR3 end, 3 residues past where the read stops, is filled in from the germline J gene. The rearrangement uses TRBV5-1 and TRBJ2-3; 10 bases fit TRBD2. Germline-derived CDR1 and CDR2 are SGHRS and YFSETQ. The V gene end was trimmed by 4 bases and the J gene end by 5 bases; junction bases not matched to a gene: 7. The CDR3 has 15 residues. CDR3 DNA (partial): TGCGCCAGCAGCCCAAATAGACTAGCGGGAGATACG. This translates into CASSPNRLAGDT. The full CDR3 protein is CASSPNRLAGDTQYF. Full variable domain (remainder filled in from reference TRBV5-1 and TRBJ2-3): KAGVTQTPRYLIKTRGQQVTLSCSPISGHRSVSWYQQTPGQGLQFLFEYFSETQRNKGNFPGRFSGRQFSNSRSEMNVSTLELGDSALYLCASSPNRLAGDTQYFGPGTRLTVL.

This clone was found many times. The read comes to an end 3 residues before the CDR3 does, leaving the germline J gene to fill in the end. This chain links TRBV5-1 with TRBJ2-5, with D possibly TRBD1 on 6 matching bases. Per germline, CDR1 SGHRS and CDR2 YFSETQ. V was shortened by 5 bases and J by 3 bases, with 14 bases between the two germline ends. The CDR3 runs 14 residues. The CDR3 is CASRPPGVEETQYF. CDR3 DNA (partial): TGCGCCAGCAGGCCGCCAGGGGTTGAAGAGACC.

This clone came up many times. The CDR3 end is not reached by the read, which stops 3 residues before it; the germline J gene fills it in. This chain connects TRBV5-1 to TRBJ2-3, with 7 bases fitting TRBD1. Germline CDR1 SGHRS, CDR2 YFSETQ. The trim removed 4 bases at V and 2 bases at J, leaving 7 bases unmatched. The CDR3 is 15 residues long. CDR3 DNA, as far as it was read: TGCGCCAGCAGCCACCGGGACAGAGACACAGATACG. This encodes CASSHRDRDTDT. The whole CDR3 sequence reads CASSHRDRDTDTQYF.